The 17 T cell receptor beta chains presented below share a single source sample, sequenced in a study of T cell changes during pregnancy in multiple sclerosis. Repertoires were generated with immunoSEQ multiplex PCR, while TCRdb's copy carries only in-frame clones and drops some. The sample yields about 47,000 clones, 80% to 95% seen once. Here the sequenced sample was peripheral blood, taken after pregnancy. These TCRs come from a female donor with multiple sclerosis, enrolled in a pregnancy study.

The CDR3 loop reads CAGRGGTNEKLFF. The CDR3 nucleotides are TGTGCCGGTAGAGGGGGAACTAATGAAAAACTGTTTTTT. The rearrangement links TRBV30 to TRBJ1-4; a possible D gene is TRBD1 (6 bases). Germline loops: CDR1 GTSNPN, CDR2 SVGIG (reference sequence). The V gene lost 8 bases and the J gene lost 1 base, with 11 bases spanning the gap. The CDR3 has 13 residues. Drawing the rest from reference TRBV30 and TRBJ1-4, the complete variable domain is SQTIHQWPATLVQPVGSPLSLECTVEGTSNPNLYWYRQAAGRGLQLLFYSVGIGQISSEVPQNLSASRPQDRQFILSSKKLLLSDSGFYLCAGRGGTNEKLFFGSGTQLSVL.

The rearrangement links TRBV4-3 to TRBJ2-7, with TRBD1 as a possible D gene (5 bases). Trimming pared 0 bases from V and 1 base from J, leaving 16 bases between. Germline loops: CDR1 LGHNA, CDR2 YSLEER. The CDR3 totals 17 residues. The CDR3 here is CASSQDGSRVDSYEQYF. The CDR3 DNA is TGCGCCAGCAGCCAAGATGGTTCCAGGGTGGATTCCTACGAGCAGTACTTC.

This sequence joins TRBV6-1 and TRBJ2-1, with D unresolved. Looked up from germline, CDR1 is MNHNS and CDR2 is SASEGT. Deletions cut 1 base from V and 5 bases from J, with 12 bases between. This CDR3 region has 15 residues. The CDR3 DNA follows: TGTGCCAGCAGTGAAGAAGCAGGTGGCAACAATGAGCAGTTCTTC. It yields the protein CASSEEAGGNNEQFF.

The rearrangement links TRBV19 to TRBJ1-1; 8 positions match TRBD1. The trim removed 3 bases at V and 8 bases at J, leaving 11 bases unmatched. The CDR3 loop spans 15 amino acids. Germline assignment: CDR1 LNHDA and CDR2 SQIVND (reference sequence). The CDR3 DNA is TGTGCCAGTAGTATGTTCGACAGGGGTAGCCTGGAAGCTTTCTTT. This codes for CASSMFDRGSLEAFF.

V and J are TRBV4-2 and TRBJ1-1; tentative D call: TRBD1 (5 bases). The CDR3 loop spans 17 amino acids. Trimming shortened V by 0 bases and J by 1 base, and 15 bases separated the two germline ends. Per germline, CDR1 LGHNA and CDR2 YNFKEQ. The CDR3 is CASSQDTSQGANTEAFF. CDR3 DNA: TGTGCCAGCAGCCAAGATACGAGCCAGGGTGCGAACACTGAAGCTTTCTTT.

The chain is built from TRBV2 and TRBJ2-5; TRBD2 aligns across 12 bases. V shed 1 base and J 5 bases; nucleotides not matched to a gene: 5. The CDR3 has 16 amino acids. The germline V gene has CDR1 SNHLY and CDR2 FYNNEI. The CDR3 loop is CASSEVGTSGLETQYF. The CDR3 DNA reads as TGTGCCAGCAGTGAAGTCGGGACTAGCGGGCTCGAGACCCAGTACTTC.

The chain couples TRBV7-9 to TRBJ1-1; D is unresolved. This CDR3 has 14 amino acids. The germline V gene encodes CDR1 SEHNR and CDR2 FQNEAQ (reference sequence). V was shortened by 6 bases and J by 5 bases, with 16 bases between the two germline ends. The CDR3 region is CASSQNVRGTEAFF. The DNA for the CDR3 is TGTGCCAGCAGTCAAAACGTACGCGGGACTGAAGCTTTCTTT. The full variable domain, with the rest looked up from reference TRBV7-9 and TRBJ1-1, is DTGVSQNPRHKITKRGQNVTFRCDPISEHNRLYWYRQTLGQGPEFLTYFQNEAQLEKSRLLSDRFSAERPKGSFSTLEIQRTEQGDSAMYLCASSQNVRGTEAFFGQGTRLTVV.

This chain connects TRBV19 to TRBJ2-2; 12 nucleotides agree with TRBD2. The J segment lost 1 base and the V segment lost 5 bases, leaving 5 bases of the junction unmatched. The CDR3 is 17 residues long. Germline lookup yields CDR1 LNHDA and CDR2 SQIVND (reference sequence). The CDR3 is CASSPLAGGVNTGELFF. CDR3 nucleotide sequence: TGTGCCAGTAGTCCACTAGCGGGGGGCGTGAACACCGGGGAGCTGTTTTTT.

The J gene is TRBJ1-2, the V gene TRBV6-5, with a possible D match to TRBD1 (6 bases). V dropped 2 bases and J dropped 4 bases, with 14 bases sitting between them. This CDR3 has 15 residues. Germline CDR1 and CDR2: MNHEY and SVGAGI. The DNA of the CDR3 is TGTGCCAGCAGTTACACAGGGCTGACCGTCTATGGCTACACCTTC. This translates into CASSYTGLTVYGYTF.

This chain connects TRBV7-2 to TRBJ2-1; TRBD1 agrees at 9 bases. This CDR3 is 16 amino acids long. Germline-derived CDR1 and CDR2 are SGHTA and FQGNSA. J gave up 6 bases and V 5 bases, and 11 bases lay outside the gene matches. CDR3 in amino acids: CASSASGQGYFNEQFF. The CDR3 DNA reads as TGTGCCAGCAGCGCCTCGGGACAGGGATACTTCAATGAGCAGTTCTTC.

The CDR3 DNA is TGTGCCAGCAGACCACGACAGGGGAAGAGGACAGATACGCAGTATTTT. Translating gives CASRPRQGKRTDTQYF. The chain employs TRBV13 and TRBJ2-3, with 8 bases that match TRBD1. Germline CDR1 reads PRHDT; CDR2 reads FYEKMQ (reference sequence). The CDR3 runs 16 residues. V lost 6 bases to trimming and J lost 3 bases; unmatched junction nucleotides: 11.

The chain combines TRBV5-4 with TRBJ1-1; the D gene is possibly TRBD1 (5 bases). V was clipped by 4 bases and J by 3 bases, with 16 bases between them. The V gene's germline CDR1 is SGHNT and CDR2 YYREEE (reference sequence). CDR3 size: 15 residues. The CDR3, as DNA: TGTGCCAGCAGCCCAGCTGGCGGGGCGCACACTGAAGCTTTCTTT. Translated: CASSPAGGAHTEAFF.

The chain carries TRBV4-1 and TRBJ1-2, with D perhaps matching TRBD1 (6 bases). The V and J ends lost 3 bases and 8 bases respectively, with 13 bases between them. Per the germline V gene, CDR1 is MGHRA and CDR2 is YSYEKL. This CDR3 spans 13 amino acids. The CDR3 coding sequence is TGCGCCAGCAGCCAGGGGGCGGGGGCGGGCTACACCTTC. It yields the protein CASSQGAGAGYTF.

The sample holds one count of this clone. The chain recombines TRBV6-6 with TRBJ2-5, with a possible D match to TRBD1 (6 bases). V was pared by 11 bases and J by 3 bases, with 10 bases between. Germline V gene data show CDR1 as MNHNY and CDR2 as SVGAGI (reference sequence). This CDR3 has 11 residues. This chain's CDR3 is CAAAGEETQYF. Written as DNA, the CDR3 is TGTGCCGCTGCAGGGGAAGAGACCCAGTACTTC.

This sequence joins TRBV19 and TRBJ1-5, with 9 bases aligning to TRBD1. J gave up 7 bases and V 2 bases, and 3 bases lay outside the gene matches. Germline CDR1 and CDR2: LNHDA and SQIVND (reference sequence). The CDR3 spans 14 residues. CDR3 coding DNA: TGTGCCAGTAGTATAACAGGGGGCCGGCAGCCCCAGCATTTT. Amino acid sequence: CASSITGGRQPQHF.

The CDR3 bases are TGTGCCAGTAGTATTCGGAGGGGCGGAGAGACCCAGTACTTC. Amino acids: CASSIRRGGETQYF. V is TRBV19 and J is TRBJ2-5, with D perhaps matching TRBD2 (6 bases). CDR1 is LNHDA, CDR2 SQIVND, per germline (reference sequence). The CDR3 runs 14 residues. The V gene lost 3 bases and the J gene lost 4 bases, with 12 bases spanning the gap.

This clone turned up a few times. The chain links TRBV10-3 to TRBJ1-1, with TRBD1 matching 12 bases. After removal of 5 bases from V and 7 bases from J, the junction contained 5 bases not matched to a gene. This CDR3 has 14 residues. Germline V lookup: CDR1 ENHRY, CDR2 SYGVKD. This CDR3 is CAISPGQGADEAFF. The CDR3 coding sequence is TGTGCCATCAGTCCGGGACAGGGGGCTGATGAAGCTTTCTTT.